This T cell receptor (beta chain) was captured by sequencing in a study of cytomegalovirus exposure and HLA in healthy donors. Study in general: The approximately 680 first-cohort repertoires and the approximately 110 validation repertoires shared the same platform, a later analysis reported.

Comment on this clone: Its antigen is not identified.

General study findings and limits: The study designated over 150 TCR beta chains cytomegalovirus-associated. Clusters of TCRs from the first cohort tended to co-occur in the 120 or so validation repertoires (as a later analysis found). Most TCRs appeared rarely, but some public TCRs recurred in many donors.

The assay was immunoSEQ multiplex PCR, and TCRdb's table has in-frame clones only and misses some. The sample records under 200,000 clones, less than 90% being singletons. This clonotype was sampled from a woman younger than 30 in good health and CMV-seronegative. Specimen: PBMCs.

The chain's CDR3 is CATLQVTQAFF. The CDR3 coding sequence is TGTGCCACCTTACAGGTTACCCAAGCTTTCTTT. The rearrangement joins TRBV6-1 to TRBJ1-1; perhaps TRBD1 as D (5 bases). V gave up 10 bases and J gave up 9 bases, with 15 bases separating them. The CDR3 runs to 11 residues. Germline V gene sequence: CDR1 MNHNS, CDR2 SASEGT.